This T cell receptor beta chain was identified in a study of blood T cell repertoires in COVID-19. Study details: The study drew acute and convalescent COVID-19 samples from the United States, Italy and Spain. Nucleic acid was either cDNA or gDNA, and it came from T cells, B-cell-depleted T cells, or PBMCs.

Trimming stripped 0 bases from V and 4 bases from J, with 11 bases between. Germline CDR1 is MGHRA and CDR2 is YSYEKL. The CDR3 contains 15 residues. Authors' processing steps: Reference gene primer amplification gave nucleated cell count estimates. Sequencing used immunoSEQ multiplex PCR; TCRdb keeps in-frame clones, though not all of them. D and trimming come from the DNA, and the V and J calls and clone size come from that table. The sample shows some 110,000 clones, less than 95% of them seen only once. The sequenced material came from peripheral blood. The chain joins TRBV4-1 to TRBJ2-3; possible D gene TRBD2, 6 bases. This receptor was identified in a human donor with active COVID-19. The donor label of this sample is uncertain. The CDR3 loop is CASSQDGGFADTQYF. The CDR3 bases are TGCGCCAGCAGCCAAGACGGAGGGTTCGCAGATACGCAGTATTTT.